The clone carrying this T cell receptor (beta chain) was detected many times. The antigen is not known. An absence of ophthalmopathy progression within 18 months meant stable Graves' hyperthyroidism. The hyperthyroidism was newly diagnosed and had lasted under 2 months; the patients were aged 18 to 65. What was amplified from RNA transcripts were TCR beta CDR3 regions. First-round RT-PCR targeting the TCR CDR3 was performed with the HTBI primer set. TCRdb passed the multiplex PCR reads through MiXCR, listing each CDR3 protein once. The sample shows 350,000 to 400,000 distinct CDR3 sequences, 19% of them seen only once. V lost 5 bases to trimming and J lost 0 bases; unmatched junction nucleotides: 8. CDR1 MDHEN and CDR2 SYDVKM come from the germline V gene. There are 16 residues in the CDR3. The data originate from a study of T cells in Graves' hyperthyroidism and ophthalmopathy. About the study: Pretreatment peripheral blood was obtained at initial diagnosis. Study results and limitations: Also found in blood were most expanded thyroid clonotypes above 0.001.

The origin of this receptor is a woman under 30 with Graves' hyperthyroidism. Sequenced sample: blood. V is TRBV28 and J is TRBJ2-7; TRBD2 matches at 9 bases. For the CDR3, the DNA is TGTGCCAGCAGTCCATTAGCGGGGGTCAGCTCCTACGAGCAGTACTTC. This codes for CASSPLAGVSSYEQYF.